The present entry profiles one T cell receptor beta chain with its context. The data belong to a study of blood T cell repertoires in COVID-19. CDR3 size: 16 residues. The germline CDR1 and CDR2 sequences are SNHLY and FYNNEI. V was pared by 1 base and J by 6 bases, with 5 bases of the junction left unmatched. Profiled with immunoSEQ multiplex PCR; TCRdb holds only in-frame clones, not every one. Of around 170,000 clones listed, around two thirds are singletons. The receptor comes from an elderly woman with acute or convalescent COVID-19. The V gene is TRBV2, the J gene TRBJ2-2; 10 bases agree with TRBD2. The sample comprised peripheral blood. The CDR3 bases are TGTGCCAGCAGTGAAGGGGTAGCGGGAGGTTCCGGGGAGCTGTTTTTT. It translates to CASSEGVAGGSGELFF.